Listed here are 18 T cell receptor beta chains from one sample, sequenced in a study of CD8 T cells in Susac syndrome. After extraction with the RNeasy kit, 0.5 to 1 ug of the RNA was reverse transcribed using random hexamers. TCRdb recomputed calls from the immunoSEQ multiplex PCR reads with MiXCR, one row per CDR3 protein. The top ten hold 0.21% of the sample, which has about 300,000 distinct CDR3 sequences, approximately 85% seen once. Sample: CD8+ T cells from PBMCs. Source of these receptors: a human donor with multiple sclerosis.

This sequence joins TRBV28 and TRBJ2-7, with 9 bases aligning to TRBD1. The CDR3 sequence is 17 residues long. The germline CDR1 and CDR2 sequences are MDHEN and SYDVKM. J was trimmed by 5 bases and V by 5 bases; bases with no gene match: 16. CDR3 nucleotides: TGTGCCAGCAGTCCCGAAATGAGGACAGGGGACGAGAACGAGCAGTACTTC. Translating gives CASSPEMRTGDENEQYF.

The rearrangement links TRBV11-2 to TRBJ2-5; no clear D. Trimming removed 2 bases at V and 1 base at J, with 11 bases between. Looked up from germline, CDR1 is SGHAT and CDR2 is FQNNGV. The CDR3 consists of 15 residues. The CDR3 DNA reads TGTGCCAGCAGCTTATACGGGTTGAGCCAAGAGACCCAGTACTTC. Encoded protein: CASSLYGLSQETQYF.

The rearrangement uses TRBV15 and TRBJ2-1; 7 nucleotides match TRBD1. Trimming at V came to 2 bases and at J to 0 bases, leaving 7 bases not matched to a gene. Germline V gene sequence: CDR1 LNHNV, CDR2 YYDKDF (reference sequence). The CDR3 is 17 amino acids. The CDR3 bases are TGTGCCACCAGCAGACTCTTACAGGGGACCTCCTACAATGAGCAGTTCTTC. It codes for CATSRLLQGTSYNEQFF.

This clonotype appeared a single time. The CDR3 DNA follows: TGCAGCGTTGTGGGGGAGGCTAACTATGGCTACACCTTC. It codes for CSVVGEANYGYTF. The genes are TRBV29-1 and TRBJ1-2; D is possibly TRBD1 (5 bases). The CDR3 length is 13 residues. Per the germline V gene, CDR1 is SQVTM and CDR2 is ANQGSEA. Trimming stripped 4 bases from V and 0 bases from J, with 9 bases between.

This chain's CDR3 is CAWSPLGRRNIQYF. For the CDR3, the DNA is TGTGCCTGGAGCCCCCTAGGGCGACGAAACATTCAGTACTTC. The chain carries TRBV30 and TRBJ2-4; D is ambiguous. CDR3 length: 14 residues. V lost 3 bases and J lost 6, with 15 bases in between. Germline CDR1 GTSNPN, CDR2 SVGIG (reference sequence).

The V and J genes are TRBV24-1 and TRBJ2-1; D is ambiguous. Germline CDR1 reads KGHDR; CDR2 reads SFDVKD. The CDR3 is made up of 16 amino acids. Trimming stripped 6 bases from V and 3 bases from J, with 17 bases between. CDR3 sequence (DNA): TGTGCCACCAGTTTGGGCCACAGCGAAATCTACAATGAGCAGTTCTTC. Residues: CATSLGHSEIYNEQFF.

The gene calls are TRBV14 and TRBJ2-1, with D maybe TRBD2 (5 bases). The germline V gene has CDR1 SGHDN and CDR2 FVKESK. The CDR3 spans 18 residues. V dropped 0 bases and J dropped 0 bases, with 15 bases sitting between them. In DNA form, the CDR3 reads TGTGCCAGCAGCCAAGATAGTTTCAGCGGAGTCTCCTACAATGAGCAGTTCTTC. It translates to CASSQDSFSGVSYNEQFF.

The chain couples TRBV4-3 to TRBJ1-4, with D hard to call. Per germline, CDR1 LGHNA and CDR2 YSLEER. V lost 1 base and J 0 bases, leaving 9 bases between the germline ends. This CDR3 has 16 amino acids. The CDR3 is CASSQGIGTTNEKLFF. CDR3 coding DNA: TGCGCCAGCAGCCAAGGAATCGGGACAACTAATGAAAAACTGTTTTTT.

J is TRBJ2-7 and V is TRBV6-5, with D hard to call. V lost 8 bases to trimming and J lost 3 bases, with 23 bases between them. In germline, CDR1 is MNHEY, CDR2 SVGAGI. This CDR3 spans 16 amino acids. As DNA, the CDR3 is TGTGCCAGCGTTTACTCCTGGCCCATAGGAATCTACGAGCAGTACTTC. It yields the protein CASVYSWPIGIYEQYF.

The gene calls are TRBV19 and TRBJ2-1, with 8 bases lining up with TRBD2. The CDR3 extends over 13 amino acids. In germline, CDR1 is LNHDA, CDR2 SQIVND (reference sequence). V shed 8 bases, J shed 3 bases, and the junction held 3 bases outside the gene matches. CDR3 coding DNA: TGTGCCAGTGGGACTAGGGGCTACAATGAGCAGTTCTTC. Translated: CASGTRGYNEQFF.

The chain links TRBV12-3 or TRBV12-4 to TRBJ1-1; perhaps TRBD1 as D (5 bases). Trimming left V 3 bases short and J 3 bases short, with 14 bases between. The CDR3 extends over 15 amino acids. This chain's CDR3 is CASSFVGEEDTEAFF. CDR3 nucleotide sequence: TGTGCCAGCAGTTTTGTAGGGGAGGAGGACACTGAAGCTTTCTTT.

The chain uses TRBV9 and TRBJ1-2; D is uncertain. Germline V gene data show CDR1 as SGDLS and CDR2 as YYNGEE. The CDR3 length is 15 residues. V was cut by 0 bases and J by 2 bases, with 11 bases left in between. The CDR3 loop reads CASSVGVVTNYGYTF. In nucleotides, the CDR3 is TGTGCCAGCAGCGTAGGGGTAGTTACGAACTATGGCTACACCTTC.

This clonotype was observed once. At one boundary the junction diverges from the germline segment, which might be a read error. CDR3 in DNA: TGTGCCAGCAGCCCCACCCAGGACAACTCTGAAAACACCATATATTTT. It is translated as CASSPTQDNSENTIYF. This sequence joins TRBV11-2 and TRBJ1-3; maybe TRBD1 (5 bases). This CDR3 has 16 residues. CDR1 is SGHAT, CDR2 FQNNGV, per germline.

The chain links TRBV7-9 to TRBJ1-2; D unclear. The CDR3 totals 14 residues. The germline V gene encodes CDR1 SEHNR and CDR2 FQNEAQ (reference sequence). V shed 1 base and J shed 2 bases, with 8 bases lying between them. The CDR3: CASSLVRVNYGYTF. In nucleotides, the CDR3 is TGTGCCAGCAGCTTAGTTCGGGTCAACTATGGCTACACCTTC. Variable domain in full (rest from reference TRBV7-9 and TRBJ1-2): DTGVSQNPRHKITKRGQNVTFRCDPISEHNRLYWYRQTLGQGPEFLTYFQNEAQLEKSRLLSDRFSAERPKGSFSTLEIQRTEQGDSAMYLCASSLVRVNYGYTFGSGTRLTVV.

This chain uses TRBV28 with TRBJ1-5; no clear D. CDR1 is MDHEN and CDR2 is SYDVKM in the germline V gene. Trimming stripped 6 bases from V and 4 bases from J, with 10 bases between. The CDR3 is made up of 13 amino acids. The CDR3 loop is CASRMLENQPQHF. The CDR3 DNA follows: TGTGCCAGCAGAATGCTAGAGAATCAGCCCCAGCATTTT. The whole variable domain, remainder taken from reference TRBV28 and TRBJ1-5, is DVKVTQSSRYLVKRTGEKVFLECVQDMDHENMFWYRQDPGLGLRLIYFSYDVKMKEKGDIPEGYSVSREKKERFSLILESASTNQTSMYLCASRMLENQPQHFGDGTRLSIL.

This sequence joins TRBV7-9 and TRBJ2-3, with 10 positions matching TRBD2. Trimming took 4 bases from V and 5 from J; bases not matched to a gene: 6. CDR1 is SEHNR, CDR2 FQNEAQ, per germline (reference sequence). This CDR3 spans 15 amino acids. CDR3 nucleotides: TGTGCCAGCAGCTCAACGACTAGCGGGTTAGATACGCAGTATTTT. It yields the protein CASSSTTSGLDTQYF.

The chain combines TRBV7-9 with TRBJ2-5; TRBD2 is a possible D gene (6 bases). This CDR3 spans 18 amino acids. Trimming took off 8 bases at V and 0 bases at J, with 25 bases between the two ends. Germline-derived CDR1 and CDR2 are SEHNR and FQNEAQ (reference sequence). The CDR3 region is CASPESGRDFSDQETQYF. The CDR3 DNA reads TGTGCCAGCCCAGAGTCCGGTCGGGACTTCTCGGACCAAGAGACCCAGTACTTC. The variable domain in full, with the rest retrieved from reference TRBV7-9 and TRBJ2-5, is DTGVSQNPRHKITKRGQNVTFRCDPISEHNRLYWYRQTLGQGPEFLTYFQNEAQLEKSRLLSDRFSAERPKGSFSTLEIQRTEQGDSAMYLCASPESGRDFSDQETQYFGPGTRLLVL.

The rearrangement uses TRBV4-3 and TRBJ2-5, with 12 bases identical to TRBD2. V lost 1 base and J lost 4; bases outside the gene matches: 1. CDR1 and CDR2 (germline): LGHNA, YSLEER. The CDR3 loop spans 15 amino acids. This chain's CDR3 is CASSQVLAGGETQYF. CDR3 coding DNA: TGCGCCAGCAGCCAAGTACTAGCGGGAGGAGAGACCCAGTACTTC.